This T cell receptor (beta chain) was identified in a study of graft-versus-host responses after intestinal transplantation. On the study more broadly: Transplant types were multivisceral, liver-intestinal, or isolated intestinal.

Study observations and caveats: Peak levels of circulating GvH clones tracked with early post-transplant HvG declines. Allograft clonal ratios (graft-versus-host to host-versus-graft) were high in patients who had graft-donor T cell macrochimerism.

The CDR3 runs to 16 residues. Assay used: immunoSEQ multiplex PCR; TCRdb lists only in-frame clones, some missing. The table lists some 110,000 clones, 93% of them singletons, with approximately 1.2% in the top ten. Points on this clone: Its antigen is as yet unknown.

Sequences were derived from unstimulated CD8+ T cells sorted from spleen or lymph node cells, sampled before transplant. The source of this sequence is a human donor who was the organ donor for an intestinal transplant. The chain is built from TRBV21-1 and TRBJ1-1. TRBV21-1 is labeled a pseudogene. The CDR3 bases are TGTGCCAGCAGCAAAGTCTGGGATCCAGTGAACACTGAAGCTTTCTTT. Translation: CASSKVWDPVNTEAFF.